This T cell receptor beta chain was found in a study of cytomegalovirus exposure and HLA in healthy donors. This clone is a singleton in its sample. Its antigen is unidentified. J lost 5 bases, V lost 6 bases, and 16 bases had no gene match. The CDR3 spans 16 residues. Germline V lookup: CDR1 SGHRS, CDR2 YFSETQ. Study results and caveats: Rarity held for most TCR sequences, but there were some public TCRs that occurred in many donors. Available immune exposure information was restricted to CMV serostatus only.

The PCR had 60 Vbeta and 13 Jbeta primers. Only in-frame clones appear in the TCRdb table, and some are missing; sequencing was by immunoSEQ multiplex PCR. The sample includes fewer than 150,000 clones, about 85% of them seen just once. The chain has TRBV5-1 and TRBJ2-7; 8 bases are a match to TRBD2. This receptor was taken from a man in his fifties in good health and CMV-seronegative. Sequences were obtained from PBMCs. This CDR3 reads CASTTRAGGRIHEQYF. CDR3 DNA sequence: TGCGCCAGCACGACTCGGGCGGGAGGTCGGATCCACGAGCAGTACTTC.